The sequence of this T cell receptor beta chain was determined in a study of blood T cells in healthy people across ages. Findings and limits, study-wide: Diversity estimates from one million T cells were considered underestimates.

Sample-barcoded 5' priming and a J-beta primer mix drove a second PCR of about 7 to 11 cycles. Every individual sample yielded 2.5 million or more paired-end reads (each containing CDR3). TCRdb re-analysed the 5' RACE reads in MiXCR, keeping a single row per CDR3 protein. The sample records about 1.1 million distinct CDR3 sequences, roughly two fifths being singletons. Notes on this clonotype: Its antigen remains unknown.

Each sample had at least 6 million PBMCs isolated. Germline assignment: CDR1 SGHRS and CDR2 YFSETQ. With V trimmed by 1 base and J by 7 bases, 6 bases remained unmatched. The CDR3 spans 15 residues. The rearrangement links TRBV5-1 to TRBJ1-4; 8 nucleotides match TRBD1. The TCR comes from a man between 18 and 29 years old in good health. The sample consisted of blood. The chain's CDR3 is CASSLLTGELEKLFF. The CDR3 DNA is TGCGCCAGCAGCTTGTTGACAGGGGAACTTGAAAAACTGTTTTTT.